This section outlines one T cell receptor beta chain sequence together with its context. V lost 4 bases, J lost 0 bases, and 3 bases stayed unmatched. This CDR3 is built from 16 residues. From germline, CDR1 is ENHRY and CDR2 SYGVKD. The data originate from a study of control samples from healthy donors and cancer patients. Profiled with immunoSEQ multiplex PCR; TCRdb holds only in-frame clones, not every one. The sample shows about 160,000 clones, about 94% of them seen only once. V usage is TRBV10-3 and J usage is TRBJ2-6, with 7 positions matching TRBD1. The sequenced sample was PBMCs. The TCR sequence derives from a man aged 55 to 70 with colorectal cancer. The CDR3: CAISAAGGSGANVLTF. The CDR3 region has the DNA TGTGCCATCAGTGCAGCAGGGGGCTCTGGGGCCAACGTCCTGACTTTC.